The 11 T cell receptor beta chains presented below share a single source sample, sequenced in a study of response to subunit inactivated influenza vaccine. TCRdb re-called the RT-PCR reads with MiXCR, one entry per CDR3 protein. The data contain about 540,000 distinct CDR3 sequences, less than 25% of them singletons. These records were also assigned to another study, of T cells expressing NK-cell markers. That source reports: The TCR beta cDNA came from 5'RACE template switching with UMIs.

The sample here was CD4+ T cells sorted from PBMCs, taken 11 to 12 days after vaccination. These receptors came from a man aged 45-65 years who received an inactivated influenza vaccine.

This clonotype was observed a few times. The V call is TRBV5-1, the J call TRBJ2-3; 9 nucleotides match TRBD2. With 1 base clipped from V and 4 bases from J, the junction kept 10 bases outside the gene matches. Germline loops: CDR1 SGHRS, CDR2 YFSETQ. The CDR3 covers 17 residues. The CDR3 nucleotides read TGCGCCAGCAGCTTGCCGCGGCGGGAGGGCCGTTCAGATACGCAGTATTTT. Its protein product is CASSLPRREGRSDTQYF. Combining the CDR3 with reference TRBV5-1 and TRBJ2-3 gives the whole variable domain KAGVTQTPRYLIKTRGQQVTLSCSPISGHRSVSWYQQTPGQGLQFLFEYFSETQRNKGNFPGRFSGRQFSNSRSEMNVSTLELGDSALYLCASSLPRREGRSDTQYFGPGTRLTVL.

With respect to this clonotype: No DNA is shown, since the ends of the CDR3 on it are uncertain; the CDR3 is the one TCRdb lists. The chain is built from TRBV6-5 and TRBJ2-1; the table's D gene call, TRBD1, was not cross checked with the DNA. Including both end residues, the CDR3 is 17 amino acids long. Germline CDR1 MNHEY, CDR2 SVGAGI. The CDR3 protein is CASSSSWVGAGYNEQFF.

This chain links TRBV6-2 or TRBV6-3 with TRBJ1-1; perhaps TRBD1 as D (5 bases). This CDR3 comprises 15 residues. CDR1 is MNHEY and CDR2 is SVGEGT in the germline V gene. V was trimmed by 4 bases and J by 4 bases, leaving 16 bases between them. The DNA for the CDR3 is TGTGCCAGCAGTTCAAGACGTTCAGGGACCACTGAAGCTTTCTTT. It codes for CASSSRRSGTTEAFF.

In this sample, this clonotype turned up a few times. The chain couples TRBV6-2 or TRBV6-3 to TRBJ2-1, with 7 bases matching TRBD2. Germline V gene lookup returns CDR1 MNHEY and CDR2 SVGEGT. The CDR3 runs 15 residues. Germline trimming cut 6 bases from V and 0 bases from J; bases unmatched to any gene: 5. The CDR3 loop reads CASSKRDFSYNEQFF. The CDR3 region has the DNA TGTGCCAGCAGCAAGCGGGACTTCTCCTACAATGAGCAGTTCTTC.

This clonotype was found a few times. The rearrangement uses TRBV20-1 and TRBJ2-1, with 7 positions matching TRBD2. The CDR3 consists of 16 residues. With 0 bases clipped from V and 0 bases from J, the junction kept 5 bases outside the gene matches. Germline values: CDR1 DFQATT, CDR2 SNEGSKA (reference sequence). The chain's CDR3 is CSAREGLAVSYNEQFF. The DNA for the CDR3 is TGCAGTGCTAGAGAAGGGCTAGCGGTCTCCTACAATGAGCAGTTCTTC.

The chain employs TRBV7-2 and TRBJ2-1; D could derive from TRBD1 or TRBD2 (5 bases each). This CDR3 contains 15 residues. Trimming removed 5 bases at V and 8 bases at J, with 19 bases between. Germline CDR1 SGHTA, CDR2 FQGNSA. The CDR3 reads CASSPYLDRADEQFF. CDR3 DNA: TGTGCCAGCAGCCCCTACCTCGACAGAGCGGATGAGCAGTTCTTC.

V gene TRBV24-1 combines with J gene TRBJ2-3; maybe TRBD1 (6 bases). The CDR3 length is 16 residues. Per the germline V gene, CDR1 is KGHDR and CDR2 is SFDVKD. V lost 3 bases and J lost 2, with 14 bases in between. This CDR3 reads CATSDPGTPLTDTQYF. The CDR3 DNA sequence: TGTGCCACCAGTGATCCCGGGACACCTCTCACAGATACGCAGTATTTT.

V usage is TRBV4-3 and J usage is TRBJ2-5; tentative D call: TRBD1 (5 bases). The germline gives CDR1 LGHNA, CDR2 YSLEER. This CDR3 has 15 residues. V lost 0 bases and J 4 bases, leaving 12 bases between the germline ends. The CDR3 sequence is CASSQDGARPETQYF. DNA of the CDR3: TGCGCCAGCAGCCAAGATGGGGCTAGGCCAGAGACCCAGTACTTC.

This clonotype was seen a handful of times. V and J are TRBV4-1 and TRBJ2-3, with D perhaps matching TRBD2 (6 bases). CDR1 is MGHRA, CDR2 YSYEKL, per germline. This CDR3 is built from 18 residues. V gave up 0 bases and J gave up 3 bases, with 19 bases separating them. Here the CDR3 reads CASSQDPLRGGGTDTQYF. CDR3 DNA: TGCGCCAGCAGCCAAGATCCCCTACGGGGAGGAGGTACAGATACGCAGTATTTT.

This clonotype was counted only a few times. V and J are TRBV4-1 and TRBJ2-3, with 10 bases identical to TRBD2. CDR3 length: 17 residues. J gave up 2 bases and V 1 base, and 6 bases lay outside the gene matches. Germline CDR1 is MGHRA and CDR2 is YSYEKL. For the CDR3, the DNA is TGCGCCAGCAGCCAAGCCGATAGCGGGGGGATCACAGATACGCAGTATTTT. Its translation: CASSQADSGGITDTQYF.

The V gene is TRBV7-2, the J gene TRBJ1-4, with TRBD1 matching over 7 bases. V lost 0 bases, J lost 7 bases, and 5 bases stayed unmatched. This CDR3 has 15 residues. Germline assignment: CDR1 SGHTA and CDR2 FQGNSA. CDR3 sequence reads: CASSLAYRGGEKLFF. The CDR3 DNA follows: TGTGCCAGCAGCTTAGCTTACAGGGGTGGTGAAAAACTGTTTTTT.